The rows below give T cell receptor beta chains drawn from one sample of a study of cytomegalovirus exposure and HLA in healthy donors. The data were produced by immunoSEQ multiplex PCR, yet TCRdb's version contains in-frame clones alone and is incomplete. The sample has 100,000 to 150,000 clones, around three quarters seen once. The sequencing input was PBMCs. All receptors derive from a man between 18 and 35 years old in good health and CMV-seropositive. CDR3s include the opening cysteine and the closing phenylalanine or tryptophan. A D gene is named only where the DNA matches it firmly. Rows give clone size only sometimes, using once, few, many, or a class for an expanded clone.

v_gene	j_gene	abundance	d_gene	CDR3aa	CDR3nt
TRBV10-2	TRBJ2-7	NA	TRBD1	CASSDRGLIYEQYF	TGCGCCAGCAGTGACAGGGGGCTAATCTACGAGCAGTACTTC
TRBV7-9	TRBJ1-5	NA	NA	CASSATRSDQPQHF	TGTGCCAGCAGCGCAACTCGGTCGGATCAGCCCCAGCATTTT
TRBV19	TRBJ2-7	NA	TRBD2	CASSITGTSYEQYF	TGTGCCAGTAGTATAACCGGGACTAGCTACGAGCAGTACTTC
TRBV5-6	TRBJ2-1	once	TRBD2	CASSLASGRNEQFF	TGTGCCAGCAGCTTGGCTAGCGGTCGGAATGAGCAGTTCTTC
TRBV30	TRBJ1-1	NA	NA	CAWSVEWLNTEAFF	TGTGCCTGGAGTGTAGAGTGGTTGAACACTGAAGCTTTCTTT
TRBV5-1	TRBJ1-5	NA	TRBD1	CASSLGTGLNQPQHF	TGCGCCAGCAGTCTCGGGACAGGGCTCAATCAGCCCCAGCATTTT
TRBV13	TRBJ2-3	NA	NA	CASSTTSKDTQYF	TGTGCCAGCAGCACCACTAGCAAAGATACGCAGTATTTT
TRBV6-6	TRBJ1-1	NA	TRBD1	CASSYSGTANTEAFF	TGTGCCAGCAGTTACTCCGGGACAGCCAACACTGAAGCTTTCTTT
TRBV6-5	TRBJ1-3	NA	TRBD1	CASSYGDSGNTIYF	TGTGCCAGCAGTTACGGGGACAGCGGGAACACCATATATTTT
TRBV30	TRBJ2-7	NA	NA	CAWSVVQGGEQYF	TGTGCCTGGAGTGTAGTCCAGGGAGGCGAGCAGTACTTC
TRBV5-1	TRBJ2-2	once	TRBD2	CASSGGGTAVTGELFF	TGCGCCAGCAGCGGGGGAGGGACCGCGGTGACCGGGGAGCTGTTTTTT
TRBV19	TRBJ2-7	NA	NA	CASSIDAVSSYEQYF	TGTGCCAGTAGTATTGATGCGGTAAGCTCCTACGAGCAGTACTTC
TRBV5-1	TRBJ2-3	NA	NA	CASSLETVADTQYF	TGCGCCAGCAGCTTGGAGACAGTCGCAGATACGCAGTATTTT
TRBV19	TRBJ1-5	NA	TRBD1	CASSDRGRVIGNQPQHF	TGTGCCAGTAGCGACAGGGGGCGGGTCATCGGCAATCAGCCCCAGCATTTT
TRBV29-1	TRBJ1-1	NA	NA	CSVYQRTEAFF	TGCAGCGTTTACCAGCGGACTGAAGCTTTCTTT
TRBV6-5	TRBJ2-4	few	TRBD2	CASSWGGSKNIQYF	TGTGCCAGCAGTTGGGGGGGATCCAAAAACATTCAGTACTTC
TRBV27	TRBJ2-6	NA	NA	CASSSRTGANVLTF	TGTGCCAGCAGTAGCCGTACTGGGGCCAACGTCCTGACTTTC
TRBV5-1	TRBJ1-2	few	NA	CASSLGGQGGFGRAVANYGYTF	TGCGCCAGCAGCTTGGGCGGCCAGGGAGGGTTCGGACGTGCGGTTGCTAACTATGGCTACACCTTC
TRBV7-8	TRBJ2-7	NA	NA	CASTPGYEQYF	TGTGCCAGCACCCCGGGCTACGAGCAGTACTTC
TRBV7-9	TRBJ1-2	NA	TRBD1	CASSPRGLGYGYTF	TGTGCCAGCAGTCCCAGGGGGCTTGGCTATGGCTACACCTTC
TRBV11-1	TRBJ2-1	NA	TRBD2	CASSLAWVAGAHEQFF	TGTGCCAGCAGCTTAGCGTGGGTAGCGGGAGCCCATGAGCAGTTCTTC
TRBV29-1	TRBJ1-1	NA	TRBD1	CSGKITGDTEAFF	TGCAGCGGAAAAATAACAGGGGACACTGAAGCTTTCTTT
TRBV7-9	TRBJ1-5	NA	NA	CASSLFADPLPQPQHF	TGTGCCAGCAGCTTATTTGCGGATCCTCTCCCTCAGCCCCAGCATTTT
TRBV6-9	TRBJ2-7	NA	NA	CASRGRPHYEQYF	TGTGCCAGCAGGGGGAGACCTCACTACGAGCAGTACTTC
TRBV19	TRBJ1-5	NA	TRBD1	CASSILTGQRPSGNNQPQHF	TGTGCCAGTAGTATCTTAACGGGACAGAGGCCCTCTGGGAACAATCAGCCCCAGCATTTT
TRBV6-5	TRBJ1-2	NA	NA	CASSYSKTDSNYGCTF	TGTGCCAGCAGTTACTCGAAAACTGACAGTAACTATGGCTGCACCTTC
TRBV7-2	TRBJ1-2	NA	TRBD1	CASSPDRAYGYTF	TGTGCCAGCAGCCCAGACAGGGCTTATGGCTACACCTTC
TRBV2	TRBJ1-5	NA	TRBD1	CASRTRQGGNQPQHF	TGTGCCAGCAGGACTCGACAGGGAGGAAATCAGCCCCAGCATTTT
TRBV30	TRBJ1-6	few	NA	CAWSAGNYNSPLHF	TGTGCCTGGAGTGCGGGAAACTATAATTCACCCCTCCACTTT
TRBV5-4	TRBJ2-3	NA	TRBD2	CASSLEGLAVRSSTDTQYF	TGTGCCAGCAGTCTGGAGGGACTAGCGGTGAGGTCTAGCACAGATACGCAGTATTTT
TRBV6-5	TRBJ2-1	NA	NA	CASTETGNTDEQFF	TGTGCCAGCACCGAGACGGGAAACACGGATGAGCAGTTCTTC
TRBV2	TRBJ1-1	NA	TRBD1	CASLQGENTEAFF	TGTGCCAGCCTACAGGGGGAGAACACTGAAGCTTTCTTT
TRBV6-1	TRBJ2-7	NA	TRBD1	CASRVGQGGYEQYF	TGTGCCAGCAGGGTTGGACAGGGAGGCTACGAGCAGTACTTC
TRBV10-3	TRBJ1-1	NA	TRBD1	CAITGDRVHTEAFF	TGTGCCATCACAGGGGACAGGGTTCACACTGAAGCTTTCTTT
TRBV5-4	TRBJ2-7	NA	NA	CASSYISVGSYEQYF	TGTGCCAGCAGCTATATCTCGGTCGGGTCCTACGAGCAGTACTTC
TRBV27	TRBJ2-7	NA	TRBD1	CASSPGQQGYEQYF	TGTGCCAGCAGCCCGGGACAGCAGGGCTACGAGCAGTACTTC
TRBV6-1	TRBJ1-4	NA	TRBD1	CASTSDREDEKLFF	TGTGCCAGCACCTCGGACAGGGAGGATGAAAAACTGTTTTTT
TRBV27	TRBJ1-1	NA	NA	CASSPRGTEAFF	TGTGCCAGCAGCCCCAGGGGAACTGAAGCTTTCTTT
TRBV6-5	TRBJ1-3	NA	TRBD1	CASSYDRAGNTIYF	TGTGCCAGCAGTTACGACAGGGCGGGAAACACCATATATTTT
TRBV6-4	TRBJ1-2	NA	TRBD1	CASSDLTGDGYTF	TGTGCCAGCAGTGACCTAACAGGGGACGGCTACACCTTC
TRBV9	TRBJ1-2	NA	TRBD1	CASSVVGTADNYGYTF	TGTGCCAGCAGCGTAGTGGGGACAGCCGATAACTATGGCTACACCTTC
TRBV6-4	TRBJ1-5	NA	NA	CASRDTKYSNQPQHF	TGTGCCAGCAGGGACACTAAATATAGCAATCAGCCCCAGCATTTT
TRBV6-6	TRBJ1-5	NA	TRBD1	CASRRTGGGNQPQHF	TGTGCCAGCAGAAGGACAGGGGGAGGCAATCAGCCCCAGCATTTT
TRBV28	TRBJ2-1	NA	TRBD2	CASSFLSSGGSYNEQFF	TGTGCCAGCAGTTTTCTATCTAGCGGGGGGTCCTACAATGAGCAGTTCTTC
TRBV7-2	TRBJ1-6	NA	NA	CASSSQGYNSPLHF	TGTGCCAGCAGCTCACAGGGATATAATTCACCCCTCCACTTT
TRBV6-5	TRBJ1-3	NA	NA	CASRLTNSGNTIYF	TGTGCCAGCAGGCTCACAAACTCTGGAAACACCATATATTTT